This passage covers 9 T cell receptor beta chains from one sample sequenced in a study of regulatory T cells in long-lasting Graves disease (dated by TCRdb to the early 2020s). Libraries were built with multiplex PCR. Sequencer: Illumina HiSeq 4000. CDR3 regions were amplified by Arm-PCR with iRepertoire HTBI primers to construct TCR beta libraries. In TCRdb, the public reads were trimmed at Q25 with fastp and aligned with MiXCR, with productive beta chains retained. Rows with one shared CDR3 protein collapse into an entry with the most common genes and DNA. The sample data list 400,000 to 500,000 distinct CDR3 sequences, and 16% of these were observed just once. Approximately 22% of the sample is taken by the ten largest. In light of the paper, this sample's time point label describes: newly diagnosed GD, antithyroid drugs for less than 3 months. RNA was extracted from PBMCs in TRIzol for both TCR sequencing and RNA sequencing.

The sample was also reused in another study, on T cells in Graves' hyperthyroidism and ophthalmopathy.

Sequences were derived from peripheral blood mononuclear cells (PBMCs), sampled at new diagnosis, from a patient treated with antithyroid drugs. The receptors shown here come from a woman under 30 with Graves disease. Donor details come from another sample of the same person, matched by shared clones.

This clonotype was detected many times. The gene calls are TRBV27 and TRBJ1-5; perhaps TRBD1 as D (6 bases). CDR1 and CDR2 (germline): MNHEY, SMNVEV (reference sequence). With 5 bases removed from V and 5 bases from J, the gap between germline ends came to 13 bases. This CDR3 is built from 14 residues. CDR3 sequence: CASSNTGFYQPQHF. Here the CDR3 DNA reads TGTGCCAGCAGTAACACAGGGTTTTATCAGCCCCAGCATTTT.

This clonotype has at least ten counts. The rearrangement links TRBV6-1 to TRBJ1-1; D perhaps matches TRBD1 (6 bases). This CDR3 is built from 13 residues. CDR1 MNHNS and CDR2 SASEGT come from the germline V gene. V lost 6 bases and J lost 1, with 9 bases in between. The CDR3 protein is CASRDRPNTEAFF. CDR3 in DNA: TGTGCCAGCAGGGACAGACCGAACACTGAAGCTTTCTTT.

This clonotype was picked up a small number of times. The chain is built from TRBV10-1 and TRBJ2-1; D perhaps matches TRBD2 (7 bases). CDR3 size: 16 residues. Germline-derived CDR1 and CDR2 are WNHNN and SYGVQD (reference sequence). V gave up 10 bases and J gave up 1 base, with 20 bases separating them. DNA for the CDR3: TGCGCCAACCTAAATGGGGGCGGGGGTTCCTACAATGAGCAGTTCTTC. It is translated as CANLNGGGGSYNEQFF.

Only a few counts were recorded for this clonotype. DNA for the CDR3: TGCAGTGCTAGAGATCTGGGGACTTCCTTCTACGAGCAGTACTTC. It codes for CSARDLGTSFYEQYF. V and J are TRBV20-1 and TRBJ2-7, with a weak D call TRBD2 (6 bases). Germline V CDR1 and CDR2: DFQATT, SNEGSKA (reference sequence). CDR3 length equals 15 residues. V lost 0 bases and J 3 bases, leaving 15 bases between the germline ends.

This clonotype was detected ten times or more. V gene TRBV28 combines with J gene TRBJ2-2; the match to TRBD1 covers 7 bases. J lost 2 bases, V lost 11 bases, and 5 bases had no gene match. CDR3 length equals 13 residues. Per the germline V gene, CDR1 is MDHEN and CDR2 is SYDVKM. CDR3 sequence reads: CASGTVNTGELFF. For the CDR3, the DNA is TGTGCCTCCGGGACAGTAAACACCGGGGAGCTGTTTTTT.

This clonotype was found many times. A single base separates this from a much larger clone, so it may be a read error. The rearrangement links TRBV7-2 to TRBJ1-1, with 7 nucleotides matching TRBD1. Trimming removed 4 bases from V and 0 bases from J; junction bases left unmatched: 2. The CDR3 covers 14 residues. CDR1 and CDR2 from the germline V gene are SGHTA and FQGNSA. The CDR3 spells CASSWDRLNTEAFF. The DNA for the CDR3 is TGTGCCAGCAGCTGGGACAGATTGAACACTGAAGCTTTCTTT.

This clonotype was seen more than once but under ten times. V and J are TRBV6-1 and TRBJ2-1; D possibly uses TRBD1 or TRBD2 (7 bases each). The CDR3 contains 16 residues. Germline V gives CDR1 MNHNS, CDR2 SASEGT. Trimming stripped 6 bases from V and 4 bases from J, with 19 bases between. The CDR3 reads CASRRRGGGSYNEQFF. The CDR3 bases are TGTGCCAGCAGACGAAGAGGGGGCGGGAGTTACAATGAGCAGTTCTTC.

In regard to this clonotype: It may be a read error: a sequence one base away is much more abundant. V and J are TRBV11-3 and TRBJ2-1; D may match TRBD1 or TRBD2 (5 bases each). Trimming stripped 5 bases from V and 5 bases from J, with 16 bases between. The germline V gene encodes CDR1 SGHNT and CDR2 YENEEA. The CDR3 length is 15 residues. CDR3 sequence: CASSPRAGSHNEQFF. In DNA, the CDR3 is TGTGCCAGCAGCCCGCGGGCAGGGAGCCACAATGAGCAGTTCTTC. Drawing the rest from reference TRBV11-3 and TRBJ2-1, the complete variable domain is EAGVVQSPRYKIIEKKQPVAFWCNPISGHNTLYWYLQNLGQGPELLIRYENEEAVDDSQLPKDRFSAERLKGVDSTLKIQPAELGDSAVYLCASSPRAGSHNEQFFGPGTRLTVL.

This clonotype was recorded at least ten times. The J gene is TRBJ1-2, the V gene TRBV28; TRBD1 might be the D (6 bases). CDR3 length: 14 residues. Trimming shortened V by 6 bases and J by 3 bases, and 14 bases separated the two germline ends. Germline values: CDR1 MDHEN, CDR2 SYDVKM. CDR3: CASSLGSGDYGYTF. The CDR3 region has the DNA TGTGCCAGCAGCTTAGGGTCAGGGGACTATGGCTACACCTTC.